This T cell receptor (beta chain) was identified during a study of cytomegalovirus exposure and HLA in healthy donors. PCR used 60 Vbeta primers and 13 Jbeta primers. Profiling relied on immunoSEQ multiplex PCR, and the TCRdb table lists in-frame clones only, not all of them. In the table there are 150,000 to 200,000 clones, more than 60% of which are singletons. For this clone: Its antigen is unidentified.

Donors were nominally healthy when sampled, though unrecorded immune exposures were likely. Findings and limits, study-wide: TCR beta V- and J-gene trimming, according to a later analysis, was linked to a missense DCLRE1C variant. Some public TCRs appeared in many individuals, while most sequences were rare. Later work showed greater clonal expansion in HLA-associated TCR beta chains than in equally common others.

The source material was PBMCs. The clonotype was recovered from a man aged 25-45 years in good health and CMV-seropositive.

The CDR3 region has the DNA TGTGCCTGGGGTACCGGACAGAACTACGAGCAGTACTTC. Translation: CAWGTGQNYEQYF. The genes are TRBV30 and TRBJ2-7; perhaps TRBD1 as D (6 bases). The CDR3 extends over 13 amino acids. Per germline, CDR1 GTSNPN and CDR2 SVGIG (reference sequence). Trimming cost V 5 bases and J 3 bases, with 14 bases left between them.